The 4 T cell receptor beta chains in this list originate from one sample, sequenced in a study of blood T cells in healthy people across ages. Using a J-beta primer mix together with a sample-barcoded 5' primer, a second PCR was run for roughly 6 to 12 cycles. TCRdb passed the 5' RACE reads through MiXCR, listing each CDR3 protein once. The data contain about 580,000 distinct CDR3 sequences, around 48% of them singletons. Sequencing was carried out using blood. The receptors were sampled from an elderly man in good health.

As regards this clonotype: At one boundary the junction diverges from the germline segment, which might be a read error. The V gene is TRBV11-2, the J gene TRBJ2-7; a possible D gene is TRBD2 (5 bases). The germline V gene has CDR1 SGHAT and CDR2 FQNNGV. The CDR3 has 15 amino acids. CDR3 in amino acids: CVSSSRPGLSYEQYF. Here the CDR3 DNA reads TGTGTCAGCAGCTCACGCCCCGGACTGAGCTACGAGCAGTACTTC.

A remark on this clonotype: Germline and junction disagree at one end, which may indicate a read error. V and J are TRBV7-2 and TRBJ2-1; D is undetermined. The CDR3 extends over 13 amino acids. Looked up from germline, CDR1 is SGHTA and CDR2 is FQGNSA. In DNA form, the CDR3 reads TGTGCCAGCAGCGCTTCCTCCTACAATGAGCGGTTCTTC. This gives the protein CASSASSYNERFF.

This chain uses TRBV10-3 with TRBJ2-7, with 9 nucleotides matching TRBD2. V lost 3 bases, J lost 5 bases, and 5 bases stayed unmatched. The CDR3 covers 14 residues. The V gene's germline CDR1 is ENHRY and CDR2 SYGVKD. The CDR3 DNA is TGTGCCATCAGTGATCTAGCGGGACGAAACGAGCAGTACTTC. It yields the protein CAISDLAGRNEQYF.

This clonotype has a handful of counts. V is TRBV6-2 or TRBV6-3 and J is TRBJ2-6; 8 bases are a match to TRBD1. The CDR3 loop spans 17 amino acids. Germline V gives CDR1 MNHEY, CDR2 SVGEGT. The V and J ends lost 6 bases and 0 bases, in that order; junction bases with no gene match: 7. CDR3 amino acids: CASRTDRVVSGANVLTF. DNA for the CDR3: TGTGCCAGCAGAACGGACAGGGTCGTCTCTGGGGCCAACGTCCTGACTTTC.